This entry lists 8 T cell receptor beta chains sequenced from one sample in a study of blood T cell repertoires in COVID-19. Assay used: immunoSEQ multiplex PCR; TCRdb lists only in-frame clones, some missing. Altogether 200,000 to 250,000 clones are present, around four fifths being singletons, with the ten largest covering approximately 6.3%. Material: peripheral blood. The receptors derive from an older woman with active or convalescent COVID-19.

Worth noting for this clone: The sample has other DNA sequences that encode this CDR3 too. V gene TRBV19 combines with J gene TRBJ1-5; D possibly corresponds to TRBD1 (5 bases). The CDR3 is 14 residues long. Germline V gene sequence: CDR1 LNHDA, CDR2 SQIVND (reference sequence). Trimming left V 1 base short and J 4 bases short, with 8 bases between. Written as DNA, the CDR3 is TGTGCCAGTAGTATAGTAGCAGGGAATCAGCCCCAGCATTTT. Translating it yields CASSIVAGNQPQHF.

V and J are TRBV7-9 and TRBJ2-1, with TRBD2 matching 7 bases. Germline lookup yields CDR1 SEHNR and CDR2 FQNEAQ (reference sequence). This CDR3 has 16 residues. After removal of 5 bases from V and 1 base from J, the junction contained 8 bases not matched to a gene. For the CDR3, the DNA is TGTGCCAGCAGCCCGGCGGCGGGGGTATCCTACAATGAGCAGTTCTTC. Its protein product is CASSPAAGVSYNEQFF.

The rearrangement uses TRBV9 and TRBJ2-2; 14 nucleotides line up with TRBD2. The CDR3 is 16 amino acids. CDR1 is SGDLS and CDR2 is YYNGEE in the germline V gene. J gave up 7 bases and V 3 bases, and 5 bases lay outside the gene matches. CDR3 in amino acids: CASSAGTSGSSGELFF. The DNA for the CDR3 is TGTGCCAGCAGCGCCGGGACTAGCGGGAGTAGCGGGGAGCTGTTTTTT.

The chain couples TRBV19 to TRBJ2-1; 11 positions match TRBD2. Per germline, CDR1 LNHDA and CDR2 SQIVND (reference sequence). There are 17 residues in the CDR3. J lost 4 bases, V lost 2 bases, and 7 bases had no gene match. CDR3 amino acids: CASSIRASGRQYNEQFF. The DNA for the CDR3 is TGTGCCAGTAGTATAAGGGCTAGCGGGAGGCAATACAATGAGCAGTTCTTC.

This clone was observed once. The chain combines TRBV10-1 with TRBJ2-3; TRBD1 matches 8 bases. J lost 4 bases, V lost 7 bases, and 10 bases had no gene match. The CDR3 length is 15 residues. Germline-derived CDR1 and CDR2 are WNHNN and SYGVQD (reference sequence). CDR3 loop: CASTTGAGGSDTQYF. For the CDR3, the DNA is TGCGCCAGCACGACCGGGGCAGGGGGCTCAGATACGCAGTATTTT.

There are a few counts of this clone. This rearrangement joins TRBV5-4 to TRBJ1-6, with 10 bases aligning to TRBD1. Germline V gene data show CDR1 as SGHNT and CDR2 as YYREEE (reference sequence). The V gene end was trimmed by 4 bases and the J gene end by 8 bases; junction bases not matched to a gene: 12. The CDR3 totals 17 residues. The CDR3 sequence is CASSPGGSTGGYSPLHF. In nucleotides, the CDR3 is TGTGCCAGCAGCCCCGGAGGGTCGACAGGGGGCTATTCACCCCTCCACTTT.

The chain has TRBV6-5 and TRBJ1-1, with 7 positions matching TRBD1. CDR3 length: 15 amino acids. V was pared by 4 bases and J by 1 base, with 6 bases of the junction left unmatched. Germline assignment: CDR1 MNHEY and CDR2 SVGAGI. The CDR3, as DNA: TGTGCCAGCAGTTTCCAGGGGGAGTGGAACACTGAAGCTTTCTTT. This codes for CASSFQGEWNTEAFF.

CDR3 protein: CASSTLRTGPSRYNEQFF. The DNA for the CDR3 is TGTGCCAGCAGCACACTACGGACAGGGCCAAGTCGGTACAATGAGCAGTTCTTC. This chain links TRBV11-2 with TRBJ2-1; 8 positions match TRBD1. Germline V gene data show CDR1 as SGHAT and CDR2 as FQNNGV. V was pared by 5 bases and J by 4 bases, with 16 bases of the junction left unmatched. The CDR3 has 18 residues.